This TCR beta chain was sequenced in a study of blood T cell repertoires in COVID-19. Whole-study context: Samples taken during acute and convalescent COVID-19 were collected in the United States, Italy and Spain. PBMCs, B-cell-depleted T cells, or T cells were the source of the cDNA or gDNA that made up the material.

The table lists this clone with a count of one. Other DNA sequences in the sample encode the same CDR3. In Seattle, patients joined the study during active infection and were tracked longitudinally. The CDR3 has 12 amino acids. CDR1 and CDR2 (germline): SGHRS, YFSETQ. V was pared by 2 bases and J by 1 base, with 3 bases between. Per the authors' pipeline: Reference gene primer amplification in the assay estimated nucleated cell counts. TCRdb keeps only in-frame clones here, not all; method: immunoSEQ multiplex PCR. V and J calls and clone size are those listed in that table; D and trimming were worked out from the DNA. The sample consists of about 150,000 clones, approximately 85% of them appearing once.

The source of this sequence is a woman aged 55 to 70 with COVID-19, enrolled during active disease. V gene TRBV5-1 combines with J gene TRBJ2-5; no clear D. The sample consisted of peripheral blood. The CDR3 region is CASSFSQETQYF. The CDR3 DNA reads TGCGCCAGCAGCTTCAGCCAAGAGACCCAGTACTTC.